Included here is one T cell receptor beta chain sequence, with context. V shed 0 bases and J shed 5 bases, with 13 bases lying between them. Germline CDR1 is LNHDA and CDR2 is SQIVND (reference sequence). The CDR3 contains 15 residues. This specimen belongs to a study of blood T cell repertoires in COVID-19. Study summary: Donors in the United States, Italy and Spain gave samples during acute or convalescent COVID-19.

In the study's own analysis: Cell counts per sample came from amplifying reference gene primers. The assay was immunoSEQ multiplex PCR, and TCRdb's table has in-frame clones only and misses some. V and J calls and clone size follow that table, whereas D and trimming were derived from the DNA. The sample contains 150,000 to 200,000 clones, around nine tenths of which appear only once. Sequencing was carried out using peripheral blood. The sequence was collected from a man aged 18 to 29 with active or convalescent COVID-19. V is TRBV19 and J is TRBJ1-1; D might be TRBD1 (6 bases). CDR3 in DNA: TGTGCCAGTAGTATAGATCAGGGGATGGGGACTGAAGCTTTCTTT. Translation: CASSIDQGMGTEAFF.